One sample yielded the 2 T cell receptor beta chains listed below, sequenced in a study of T cells after yellow fever vaccination. TCRdb reprocessed the 5' RACE reads via MiXCR and lists one record per CDR3 protein. The sample holds about 300,000 distinct CDR3 sequences, roughly 9% seen once. Sequencing was performed on CD4+ T cells sorted from PBMCs, taken 5 days after the yellow fever booster vaccination. The source of these receptors is a man aged 18 to 30 who received the YFV17D yellow fever vaccine.

There are a few counts of this clonotype. The chain employs TRBV28 and TRBJ1-2; the match to TRBD1 covers 8 bases. The V gene's germline CDR1 is MDHEN and CDR2 SYDVKM. The V segment lost 2 bases and the J segment 0 bases; nucleotides outside the gene matches: 5. CDR3 length: 16 amino acids. Here the CDR3 reads CASSLRLDRANYGYTF. For the CDR3, the DNA is TGTGCCAGCAGTTTAAGGCTGGACAGGGCTAACTATGGCTACACCTTC.

In its sample, this clonotype was seen many times. V and J are TRBV20-1 and TRBJ2-1; maybe TRBD2 (5 bases). CDR3 size: 12 residues. The germline V and J ends were trimmed by 3 bases and 5 bases, with 8 bases remaining between them. Per the germline V gene, CDR1 is DFQATT and CDR2 is SNEGSKA (reference sequence). The CDR3 is CSARFGDNEQFF. CDR3 DNA: TGCAGTGCTAGGTTCGGGGACAATGAGCAGTTCTTC.